Presented here are 27 T cell receptor beta chains from one specimen sequenced in a study of brain metastases from non-small cell lung cancer. The assay was immunoSEQ multiplex PCR, and TCRdb's table has in-frame clones only and misses some. Among just under 2,500 clones listed, around 81% were seen once. Specimen: primary lung tumor tissue. Source of these receptors: a donor at least 40 years old with non-small cell lung cancer.

This chain links TRBV28 with TRBJ2-7, with D tentatively TRBD2 (6 bases). The CDR3 runs to 13 residues. Germline-derived CDR1 and CDR2 are MDHEN and SYDVKM. V lost 5 bases, J lost 6 bases, and 14 bases lay in between. The CDR3 DNA is TGTGCCAGCAGTGGTACGACTAGTTTCGAGCAGTACTTC. The encoded protein is CASSGTTSFEQYF.

The chain links TRBV19 to TRBJ1-5; tentatively, D is TRBD1 (5 bases). CDR1 is LNHDA, CDR2 SQIVND, per germline (reference sequence). The CDR3 runs to 16 residues. V lost 3 bases and J lost 4, with 16 bases in between. As DNA, the CDR3 is TGTGCCAGTAGTATGTACACCCGGGGGGGAAATCAGCCCCAGCATTTT. Amino acid sequence: CASSMYTRGGNQPQHF. Complete variable domain (other parts from reference TRBV19 and TRBJ1-5): DGGITQSPKYLFRKEGQNVTLSCEQNLNHDAMYWYRQDPGQGLRLIYYSQIVNDFQKGDIAEGYSVSREKKESFPLTVTSAQKNPTAFYLCASSMYTRGGNQPQHFGDGTRLSIL.

This chain joins TRBV14 and TRBJ1-3; possibly TRBD1 for D (5 bases). Trimming pared 7 bases from V and 2 bases from J, leaving 9 bases between. There are 13 residues in the CDR3. Per germline, CDR1 SGHDN and CDR2 FVKESK. CDR3 in amino acids: CASKQGPGNTIYF. The CDR3 DNA follows: TGTGCCAGCAAGCAGGGCCCTGGAAACACCATATATTTT.

The genes are TRBV18 and TRBJ1-4; D call uncertain. Germline assignment: CDR1 KGHSH and CDR2 LQKENI. CDR3 length equals 14 residues. V was shortened by 4 bases and J by 0 bases, with 6 bases between the two germline ends. CDR3 DNA: TGTGCCAGCTCACAAACTGCAACTAATGAAAAACTGTTTTTT. Its protein is CASSQTATNEKLFF.

The CDR3 DNA sequence: TGTGCCAGCAGTTTTCCCCTACCGGGGATTGATGAAAAACTGTTTTTT. Its protein product is CASSFPLPGIDEKLFF. V is TRBV28 and J is TRBJ1-4; no clear D. V lost 3 bases, J lost 6 bases, and 17 bases lay in between. CDR3 length equals 16 residues. Germline loops: CDR1 MDHEN, CDR2 SYDVKM.

The chain links TRBV19 to TRBJ2-7; 10 nucleotides line up with TRBD2. Germline loops: CDR1 LNHDA, CDR2 SQIVND (reference sequence). V dropped 1 base and J dropped 4; count of bases not matched to a gene: 1. The CDR3 covers 14 residues. The CDR3 loop reads CASSIVAGGYEQYF. CDR3 bases: TGTGCCAGTAGTATAGTAGCGGGGGGATACGAGCAGTACTTC.

The chain recombines TRBV12-3 or TRBV12-4 with TRBJ2-1; D gene uncertain. This CDR3 is 11 amino acids long. The V and J ends lost 5 bases and 4 bases respectively, with 3 bases between them. CDR3: CASSLYNEQFF. The CDR3 nucleotides read TGTGCCAGCAGTCTATACAATGAGCAGTTCTTC.

The rearrangement joins TRBV6-5 to TRBJ1-1; D possibly corresponds to TRBD1 (5 bases). This CDR3 region has 14 residues. CDR1 and CDR2 (germline): MNHEY, SVGAGI. The germline V and J ends were trimmed by 8 bases and 5 bases, with 18 bases remaining between them. CDR3 DNA: TGTGCCAGCCGGTTTACCGTGGGGGTAACTGAAGCTTTCTTT. It translates to CASRFTVGVTEAFF.

V usage is TRBV18 and J usage is TRBJ2-4; D might be TRBD1 or TRBD2, each matching 5 bases. The CDR3 extends over 14 amino acids. Germline CDR1 KGHSH, CDR2 LQKENI. V dropped 5 bases and J dropped 8 bases, with 16 bases sitting between them. The CDR3 coding sequence is TGTGCCAGCTCAAGGAACGGGGCGCGCGACATTCAGTACTTC. It specifies CASSRNGARDIQYF.

The chain combines TRBV9 with TRBJ2-5; 9 bases match TRBD2. The trim removed 4 bases at V and 10 bases at J, leaving 8 bases unmatched. CDR3 size: 13 residues. CDR1 is SGDLS, CDR2 YYNGEE, per germline. In DNA form, the CDR3 reads TGTGCCAGCAGCCAGTCTAGCGGGGTGGACCAGTACTTC. Its protein is CASSQSSGVDQYF.

This clone was seen once. This chain connects TRBV4-3 to TRBJ2-2, with 10 bases matching TRBD1. The germline gives CDR1 LGHNA, CDR2 YSLEER. The CDR3 is 16 residues long. V lost 6 bases, J lost 5 bases, and 9 bases stayed unmatched. DNA of the CDR3: TGCGCCAGCAGTCGTGACAGGGGGCGTTTAACCGGGGAGCTGTTTTTT. This gives the protein CASSRDRGRLTGELFF.

Regarding this clone: One junction end disagrees with the germline gene, perhaps due to a read error. CDR3 region: CVSSRGSTEAFF. For the CDR3, the DNA is TGCGTCAGCAGTCGGGGGAGCACTGAAGCTTTCTTT. The rearrangement links TRBV5-1 to TRBJ1-1; TRBD1 might be the D (5 bases). The CDR3 is 12 amino acids. Germline-derived CDR1 and CDR2 are SGHRS and YFSETQ.

This chain joins TRBV27 and TRBJ1-2, with D unresolved. The CDR3 loop spans 13 amino acids. Trimming shortened V by 7 bases and J by 7 bases, and 16 bases separated the two germline ends. Germline CDR1 and CDR2: MNHEY and SMNVEV (reference sequence). DNA of the CDR3: TGTGCCAGCATAGGGCAGAAGGGCGGTGGCTACACCTTC. It codes for CASIGQKGGGYTF.

Only a few counts were recorded for this clone. This chain uses TRBV6-2 or TRBV6-3 with TRBJ1-2, with D hard to call. Trimming removed 2 bases at V and 4 bases at J, with 11 bases between. The V gene's germline CDR1 is MNHEY and CDR2 SVGEGT. The CDR3 is 14 amino acids. CDR3 in DNA: TGTGCCAGCAGTTACGGGGATCTGAGCTATGGCTACACCTTC. This translates into CASSYGDLSYGYTF.

This chain connects TRBV7-9 to TRBJ1-6; 7 bases match TRBD1. This CDR3 spans 14 amino acids. The germline V gene encodes CDR1 SEHNR and CDR2 FQNEAQ (reference sequence). Germline trimming cut 5 bases from V and 8 bases from J; bases unmatched to any gene: 6. The CDR3 DNA is TGTGCCAGCAGCCGACAGGGCCTTTATTCACCCCTCCACTTT. Translated: CASSRQGLYSPLHF.

The chain has TRBV3-1 (or the pseudogene TRBV3-2) and TRBJ2-1; no clear D gene. Trimming removed 5 bases from V and 5 bases from J, with 22 bases in between. The V gene's germline CDR1 is LGHDT and CDR2 YNNKEL (reference sequence). The CDR3 runs to 17 residues. In DNA form, the CDR3 reads TGTGCCAGCAGCGACTTATATCCCTTCCATTCCGACAATGAGCAGTTCTTC. Amino acids: CASSDLYPFHSDNEQFF.

The chain recombines TRBV5-1 with TRBJ2-1; unclear D gene. The V and J ends lost 4 bases and 1 base respectively, with 12 bases between them. The germline gives CDR1 SGHRS, CDR2 YFSETQ. The CDR3 extends over 15 amino acids. CDR3 region: CASSREGQSYNEQFF. The CDR3 nucleotides are TGCGCCAGCAGCCGAGAAGGTCAGTCCTACAATGAGCAGTTCTTC.

The chain joins TRBV7-9 to TRBJ1-1; TRBD1 might be the D (5 bases). CDR3 size: 13 residues. From germline, CDR1 is SEHNR and CDR2 FQNEAQ (reference sequence). Trimming took 4 bases from V and 4 from J, leaving 10 bases between them. The DNA of the CDR3 is TGTGCCAGCAGCTCCGGGACGTTCACTGAAGCTTTCTTT. Translated, it gives CASSSGTFTEAFF.

The rearrangement joins TRBV6-5 to TRBJ2-3, with D possibly TRBD1 on 6 matching bases. CDR1 and CDR2 (germline): MNHEY, SVGAGI. CDR3 length: 14 amino acids. The V end lost 0 bases, the J end lost 5 bases, and 9 bases lay between the germline ends. The CDR3 reads CASSYSQGVDTQYF. CDR3 coding DNA: TGTGCCAGCAGTTACTCACAGGGAGTAGATACGCAGTATTTT.

To note about this clone: A read error may account for a junction end that differs from germline. The chain couples TRBV12-3 or TRBV12-4 to TRBJ1-1; D is perhaps TRBD1 (5 bases). The CDR3 is 12 amino acids. CDR3 sequence: CASSPPGTEAFF. The DNA for the CDR3 is TGTGCCAGCAGTCCCCCCGGGACGGAAGCTTTTTTT.

The chain uses TRBV28 and TRBJ2-1, with D perhaps given as TRBD1 or TRBD2 (5 bases each). The CDR3 is 14 amino acids. Germline V gives CDR1 MDHEN, CDR2 SYDVKM. Trimming cost V 6 bases and J 2 bases, with 11 bases left between them. Here the CDR3 reads CASRPPGPYNEQFF. The CDR3, as DNA: TGTGCCAGCAGGCCACCGGGACCCTACAATGAGCAGTTCTTC. The full variable domain, rest sourced from reference TRBV28 and TRBJ2-1, is DVKVTQSSRYLVKRTGEKVFLECVQDMDHENMFWYRQDPGLGLRLIYFSYDVKMKEKGDIPEGYSVSREKKERFSLILESASTNQTSMYLCASRPPGPYNEQFFGPGTRLTVL.

In its sample, this clone was seen once. This may come from a read error, since a much larger clone is one base off. The chain has TRBV9 and TRBJ2-1, with 8 bases matching TRBD2. Germline loops: CDR1 SGDLS, CDR2 YYNGEE. This CDR3 region has 13 residues. The CDR3 reads CASSHTSGNKQFF. The CDR3 bases are TGTGCCAGCAGCCATACTAGCGGCAATAAGCAGTTCTTC.

The rearrangement uses TRBV6-5 and TRBJ2-1; D unresolved. CDR3 size: 13 residues. Germline CDR1 MNHEY, CDR2 SVGAGI. V lost 0 bases and J 10 bases, leaving 10 bases between the germline ends. The CDR3 loop is CASSYSGAPEQFF. The CDR3, as DNA: TGTGCCAGCAGTTACTCTGGCGCTCCCGAGCAGTTCTTC.

The chain carries TRBV24-1 and TRBJ2-4; D not certain. The CDR3 loop spans 13 amino acids. V was pared by 5 bases and J by 1 base, with 5 bases between. CDR1 is KGHDR, CDR2 SFDVKD, per germline. The CDR3 DNA reads as TGTGCCACCAGTGGGGGTGCCAAAAACATTCAGTACTTC. The encoded protein is CATSGGAKNIQYF.

Points on this clone: It may be a read error: a sequence one base away is much more abundant. The V and J genes are TRBV9 and TRBJ2-2; D is uncertain. The length of the CDR3 is 12 residues. Per the germline V gene, CDR1 is SGDLS and CDR2 is YYNGEE. The CDR3 DNA reads TGTGCCAACAGCGCCCGTTCCGGGGAGCTGTTTTTT. Translating gives CANSARSGELFF. Supplemented by reference TRBV9 and TRBJ2-2, the full variable domain reads DSGVTQTPKHLITATGQRVTLRCSPRSGDLSVYWYQQSLDQGLQFLIQYYNGEERAKGNILERFSAQQFPDLHSELNLSSLELGDSALYFCANSARSGELFFGEGSRLTVL.

The chain joins TRBV24-1 to TRBJ1-1; no firm D call. Germline V gene lookup returns CDR1 KGHDR and CDR2 SFDVKD. The CDR3 covers 11 residues. V shed 6 bases and J shed 1 base, with 2 bases lying between them. DNA for the CDR3: TGTGCCACCAGTAAGAACACTGAAGCTTTCTTT. Protein sequence: CATSKNTEAFF.

The chain carries TRBV7-9 and TRBJ1-1; D is possibly TRBD1 (5 bases). Germline V gene sequence: CDR1 SEHNR, CDR2 FQNEAQ (reference sequence). With 8 bases removed from V and 5 bases from J, the gap between germline ends came to 18 bases. The CDR3 extends over 14 amino acids. The CDR3, as DNA: TGTGCCAGCCCGGGACGGCTGGATCCTACTGAAGCTTTCTTT. It is translated as CASPGRLDPTEAFF. Together with reference TRBV7-9 and TRBJ1-1, the CDR3 gives the full variable domain: DTGVSQNPRHKITKRGQNVTFRCDPISEHNRLYWYRQTLGQGPEFLTYFQNEAQLEKSRLLSDRFSAERPKGSFSTLEIQRTEQGDSAMYLCASPGRLDPTEAFFGQGTRLTVV.